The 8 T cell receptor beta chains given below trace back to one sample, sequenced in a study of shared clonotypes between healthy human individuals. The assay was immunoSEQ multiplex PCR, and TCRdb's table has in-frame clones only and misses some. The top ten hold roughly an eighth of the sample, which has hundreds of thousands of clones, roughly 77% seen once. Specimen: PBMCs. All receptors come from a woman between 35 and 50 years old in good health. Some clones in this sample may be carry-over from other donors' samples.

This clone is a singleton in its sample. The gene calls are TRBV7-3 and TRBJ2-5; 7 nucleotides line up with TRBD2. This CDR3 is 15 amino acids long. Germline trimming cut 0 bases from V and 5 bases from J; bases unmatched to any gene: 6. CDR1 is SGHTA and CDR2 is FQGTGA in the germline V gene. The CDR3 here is CASSLTASGGETQYF. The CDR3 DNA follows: TGTGCCAGCAGCTTAACGGCTAGCGGAGGGGAGACCCAGTACTTC. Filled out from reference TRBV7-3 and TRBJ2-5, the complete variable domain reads GAGVSQTPSNKVTEKGKYVELRCDPISGHTALYWYRQSLGQGPEFLIYFQGTGAADDSGLPNDRFFAVRPEGSVSTLKIQRTERGDSAVYLCASSLTASGGETQYFGPGTRLLVL.

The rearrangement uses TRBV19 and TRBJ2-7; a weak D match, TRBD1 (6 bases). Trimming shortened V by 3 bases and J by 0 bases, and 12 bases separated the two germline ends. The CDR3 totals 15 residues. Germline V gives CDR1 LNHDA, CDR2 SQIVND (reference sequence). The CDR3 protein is CASSIPDRPSYEQYF. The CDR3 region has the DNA TGTGCCAGTAGTATCCCCGACAGGCCCTCCTACGAGCAGTACTTC.

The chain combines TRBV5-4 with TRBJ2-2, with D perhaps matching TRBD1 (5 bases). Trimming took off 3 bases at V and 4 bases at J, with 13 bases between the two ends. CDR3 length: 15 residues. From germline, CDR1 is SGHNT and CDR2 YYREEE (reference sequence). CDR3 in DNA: TGTGCCAGCAGCTCTGAGGCAGGGTTCACCGGGGAGCTGTTTTTT. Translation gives CASSSEAGFTGELFF.

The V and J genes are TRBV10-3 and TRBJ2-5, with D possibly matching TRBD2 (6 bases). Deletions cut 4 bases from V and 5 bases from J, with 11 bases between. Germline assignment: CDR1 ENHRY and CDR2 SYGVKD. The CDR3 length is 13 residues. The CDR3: CAISAGRGETQYF. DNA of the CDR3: TGTGCCATCAGTGCGGGACGGGGGGAGACCCAGTACTTC.

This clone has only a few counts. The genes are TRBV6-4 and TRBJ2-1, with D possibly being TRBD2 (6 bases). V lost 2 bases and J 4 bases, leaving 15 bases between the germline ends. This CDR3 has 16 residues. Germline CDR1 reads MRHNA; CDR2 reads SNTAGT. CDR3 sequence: CASSDQTGGSYNEQFF. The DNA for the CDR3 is TGTGCCAGCAGTGACCAGACTGGGGGGAGTTACAATGAGCAGTTCTTC.

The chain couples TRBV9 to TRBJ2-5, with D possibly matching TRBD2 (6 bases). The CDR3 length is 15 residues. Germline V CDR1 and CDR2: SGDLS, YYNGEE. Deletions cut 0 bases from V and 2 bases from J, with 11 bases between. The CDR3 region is CASSVELAPQETQYF. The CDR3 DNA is TGTGCCAGCAGCGTAGAACTAGCCCCTCAAGAGACCCAGTACTTC.

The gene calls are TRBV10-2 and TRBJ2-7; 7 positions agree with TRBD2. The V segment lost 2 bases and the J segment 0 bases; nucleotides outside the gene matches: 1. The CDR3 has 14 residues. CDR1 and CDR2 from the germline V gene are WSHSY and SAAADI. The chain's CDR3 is CASSETSVSYEQYF. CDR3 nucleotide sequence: TGCGCCAGCAGTGAGACTAGCGTCTCCTACGAGCAGTACTTC.

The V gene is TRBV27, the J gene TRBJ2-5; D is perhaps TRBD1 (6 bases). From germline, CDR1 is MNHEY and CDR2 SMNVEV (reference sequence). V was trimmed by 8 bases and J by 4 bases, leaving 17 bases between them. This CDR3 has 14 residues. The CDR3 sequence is CASAVGQYIETQYF. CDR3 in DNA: TGTGCCAGCGCCGTTGGACAGTATATAGAGACCCAGTACTTC.